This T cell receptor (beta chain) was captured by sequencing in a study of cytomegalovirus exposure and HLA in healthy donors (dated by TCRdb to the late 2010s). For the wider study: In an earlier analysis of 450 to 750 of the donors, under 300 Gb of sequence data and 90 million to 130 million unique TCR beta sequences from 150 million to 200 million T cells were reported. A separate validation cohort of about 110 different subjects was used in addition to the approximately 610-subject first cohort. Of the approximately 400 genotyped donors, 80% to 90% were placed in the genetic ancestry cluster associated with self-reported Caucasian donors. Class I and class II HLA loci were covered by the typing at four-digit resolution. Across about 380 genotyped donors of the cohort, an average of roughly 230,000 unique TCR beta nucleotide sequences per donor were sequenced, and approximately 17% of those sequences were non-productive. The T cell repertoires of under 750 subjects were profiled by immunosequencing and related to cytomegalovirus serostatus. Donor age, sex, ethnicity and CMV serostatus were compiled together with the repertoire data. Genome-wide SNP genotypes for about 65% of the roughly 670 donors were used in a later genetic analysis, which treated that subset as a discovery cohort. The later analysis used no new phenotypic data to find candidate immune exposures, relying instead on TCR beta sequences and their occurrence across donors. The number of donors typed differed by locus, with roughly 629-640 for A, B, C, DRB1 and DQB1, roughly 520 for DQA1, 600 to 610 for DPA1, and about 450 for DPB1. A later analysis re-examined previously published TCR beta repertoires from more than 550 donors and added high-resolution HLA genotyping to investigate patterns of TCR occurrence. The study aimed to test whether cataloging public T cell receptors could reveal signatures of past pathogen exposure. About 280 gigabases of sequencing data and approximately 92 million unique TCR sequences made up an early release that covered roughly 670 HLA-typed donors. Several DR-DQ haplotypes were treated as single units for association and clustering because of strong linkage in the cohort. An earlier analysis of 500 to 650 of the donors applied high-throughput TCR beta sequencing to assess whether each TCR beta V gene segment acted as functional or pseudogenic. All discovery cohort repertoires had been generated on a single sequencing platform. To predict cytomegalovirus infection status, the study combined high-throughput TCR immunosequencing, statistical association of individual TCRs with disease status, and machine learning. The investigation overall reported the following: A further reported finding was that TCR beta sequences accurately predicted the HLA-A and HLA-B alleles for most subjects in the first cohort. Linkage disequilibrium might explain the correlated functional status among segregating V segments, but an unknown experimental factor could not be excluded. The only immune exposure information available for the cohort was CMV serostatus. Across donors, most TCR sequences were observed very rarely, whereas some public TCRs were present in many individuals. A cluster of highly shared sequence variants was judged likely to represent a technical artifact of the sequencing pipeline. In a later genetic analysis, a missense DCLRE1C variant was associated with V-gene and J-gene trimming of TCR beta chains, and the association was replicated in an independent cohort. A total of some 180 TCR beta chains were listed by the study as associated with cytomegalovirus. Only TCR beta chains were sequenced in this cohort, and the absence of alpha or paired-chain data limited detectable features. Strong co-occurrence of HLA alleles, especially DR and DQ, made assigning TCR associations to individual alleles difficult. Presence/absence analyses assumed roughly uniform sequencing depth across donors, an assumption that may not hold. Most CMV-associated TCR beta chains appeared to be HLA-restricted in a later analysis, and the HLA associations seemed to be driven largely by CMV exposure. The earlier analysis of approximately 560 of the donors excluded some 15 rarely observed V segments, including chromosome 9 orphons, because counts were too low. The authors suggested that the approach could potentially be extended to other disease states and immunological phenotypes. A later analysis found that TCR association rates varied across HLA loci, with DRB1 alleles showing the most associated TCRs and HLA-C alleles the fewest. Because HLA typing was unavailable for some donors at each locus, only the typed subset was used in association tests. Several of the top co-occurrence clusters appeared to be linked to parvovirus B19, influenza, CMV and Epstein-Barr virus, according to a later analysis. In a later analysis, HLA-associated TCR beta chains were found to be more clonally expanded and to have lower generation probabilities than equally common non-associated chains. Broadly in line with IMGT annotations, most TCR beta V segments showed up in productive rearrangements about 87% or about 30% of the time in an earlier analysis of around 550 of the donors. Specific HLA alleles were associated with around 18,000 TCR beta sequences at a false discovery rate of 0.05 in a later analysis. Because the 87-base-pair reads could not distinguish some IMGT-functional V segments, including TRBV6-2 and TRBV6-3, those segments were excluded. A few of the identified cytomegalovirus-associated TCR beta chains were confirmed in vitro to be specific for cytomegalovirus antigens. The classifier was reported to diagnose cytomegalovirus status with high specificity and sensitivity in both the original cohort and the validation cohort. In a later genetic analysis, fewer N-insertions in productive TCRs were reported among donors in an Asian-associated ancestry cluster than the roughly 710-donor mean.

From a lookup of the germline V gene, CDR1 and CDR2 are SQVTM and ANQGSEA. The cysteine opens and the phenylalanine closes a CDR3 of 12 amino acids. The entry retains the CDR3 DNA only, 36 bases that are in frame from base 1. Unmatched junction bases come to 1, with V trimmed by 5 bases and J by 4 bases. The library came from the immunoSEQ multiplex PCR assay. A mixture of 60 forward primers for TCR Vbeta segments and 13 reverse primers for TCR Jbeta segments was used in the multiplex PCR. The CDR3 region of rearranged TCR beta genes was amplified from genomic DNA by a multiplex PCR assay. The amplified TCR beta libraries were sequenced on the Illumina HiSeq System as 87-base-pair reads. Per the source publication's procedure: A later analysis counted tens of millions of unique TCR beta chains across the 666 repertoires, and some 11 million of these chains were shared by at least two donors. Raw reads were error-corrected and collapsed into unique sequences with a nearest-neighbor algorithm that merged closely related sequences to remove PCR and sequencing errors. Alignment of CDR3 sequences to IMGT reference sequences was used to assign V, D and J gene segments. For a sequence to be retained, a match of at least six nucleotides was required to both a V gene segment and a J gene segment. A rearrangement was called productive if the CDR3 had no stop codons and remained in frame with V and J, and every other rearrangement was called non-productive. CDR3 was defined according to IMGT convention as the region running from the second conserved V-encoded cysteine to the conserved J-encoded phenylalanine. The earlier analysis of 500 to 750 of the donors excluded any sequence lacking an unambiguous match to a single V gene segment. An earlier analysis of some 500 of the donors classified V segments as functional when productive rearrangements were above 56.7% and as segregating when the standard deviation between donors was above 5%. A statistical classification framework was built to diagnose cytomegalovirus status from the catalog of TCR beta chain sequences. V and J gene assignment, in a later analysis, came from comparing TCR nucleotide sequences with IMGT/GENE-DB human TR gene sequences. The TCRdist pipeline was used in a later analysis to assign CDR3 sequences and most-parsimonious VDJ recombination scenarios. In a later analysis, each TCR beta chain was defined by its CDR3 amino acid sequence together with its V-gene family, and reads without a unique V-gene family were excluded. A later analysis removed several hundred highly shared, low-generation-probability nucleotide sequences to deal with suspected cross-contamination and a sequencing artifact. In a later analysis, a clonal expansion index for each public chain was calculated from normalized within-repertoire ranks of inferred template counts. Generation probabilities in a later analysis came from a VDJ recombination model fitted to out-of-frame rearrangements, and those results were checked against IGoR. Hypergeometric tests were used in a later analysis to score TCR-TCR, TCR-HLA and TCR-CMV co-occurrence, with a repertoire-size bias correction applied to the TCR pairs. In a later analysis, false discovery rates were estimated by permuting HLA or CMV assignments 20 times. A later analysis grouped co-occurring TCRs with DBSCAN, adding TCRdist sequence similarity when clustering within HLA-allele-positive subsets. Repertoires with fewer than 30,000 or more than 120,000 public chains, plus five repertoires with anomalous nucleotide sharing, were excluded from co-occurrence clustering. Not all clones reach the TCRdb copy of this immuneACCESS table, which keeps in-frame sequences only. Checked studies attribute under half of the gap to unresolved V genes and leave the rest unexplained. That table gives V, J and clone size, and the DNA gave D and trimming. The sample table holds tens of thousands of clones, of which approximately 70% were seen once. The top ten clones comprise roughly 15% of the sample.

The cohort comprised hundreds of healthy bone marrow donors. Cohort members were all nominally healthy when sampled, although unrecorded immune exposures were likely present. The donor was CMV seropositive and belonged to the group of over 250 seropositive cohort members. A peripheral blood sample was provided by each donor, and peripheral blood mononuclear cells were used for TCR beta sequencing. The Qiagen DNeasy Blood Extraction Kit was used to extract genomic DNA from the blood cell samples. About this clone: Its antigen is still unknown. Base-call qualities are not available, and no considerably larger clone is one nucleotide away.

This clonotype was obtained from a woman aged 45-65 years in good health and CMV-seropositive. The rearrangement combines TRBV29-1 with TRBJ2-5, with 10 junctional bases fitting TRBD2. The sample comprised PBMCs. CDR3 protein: CSVWTSGETQYF. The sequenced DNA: TGCAGCGTTTGGACTAGCGGAGAGACCCAGTACTTC.